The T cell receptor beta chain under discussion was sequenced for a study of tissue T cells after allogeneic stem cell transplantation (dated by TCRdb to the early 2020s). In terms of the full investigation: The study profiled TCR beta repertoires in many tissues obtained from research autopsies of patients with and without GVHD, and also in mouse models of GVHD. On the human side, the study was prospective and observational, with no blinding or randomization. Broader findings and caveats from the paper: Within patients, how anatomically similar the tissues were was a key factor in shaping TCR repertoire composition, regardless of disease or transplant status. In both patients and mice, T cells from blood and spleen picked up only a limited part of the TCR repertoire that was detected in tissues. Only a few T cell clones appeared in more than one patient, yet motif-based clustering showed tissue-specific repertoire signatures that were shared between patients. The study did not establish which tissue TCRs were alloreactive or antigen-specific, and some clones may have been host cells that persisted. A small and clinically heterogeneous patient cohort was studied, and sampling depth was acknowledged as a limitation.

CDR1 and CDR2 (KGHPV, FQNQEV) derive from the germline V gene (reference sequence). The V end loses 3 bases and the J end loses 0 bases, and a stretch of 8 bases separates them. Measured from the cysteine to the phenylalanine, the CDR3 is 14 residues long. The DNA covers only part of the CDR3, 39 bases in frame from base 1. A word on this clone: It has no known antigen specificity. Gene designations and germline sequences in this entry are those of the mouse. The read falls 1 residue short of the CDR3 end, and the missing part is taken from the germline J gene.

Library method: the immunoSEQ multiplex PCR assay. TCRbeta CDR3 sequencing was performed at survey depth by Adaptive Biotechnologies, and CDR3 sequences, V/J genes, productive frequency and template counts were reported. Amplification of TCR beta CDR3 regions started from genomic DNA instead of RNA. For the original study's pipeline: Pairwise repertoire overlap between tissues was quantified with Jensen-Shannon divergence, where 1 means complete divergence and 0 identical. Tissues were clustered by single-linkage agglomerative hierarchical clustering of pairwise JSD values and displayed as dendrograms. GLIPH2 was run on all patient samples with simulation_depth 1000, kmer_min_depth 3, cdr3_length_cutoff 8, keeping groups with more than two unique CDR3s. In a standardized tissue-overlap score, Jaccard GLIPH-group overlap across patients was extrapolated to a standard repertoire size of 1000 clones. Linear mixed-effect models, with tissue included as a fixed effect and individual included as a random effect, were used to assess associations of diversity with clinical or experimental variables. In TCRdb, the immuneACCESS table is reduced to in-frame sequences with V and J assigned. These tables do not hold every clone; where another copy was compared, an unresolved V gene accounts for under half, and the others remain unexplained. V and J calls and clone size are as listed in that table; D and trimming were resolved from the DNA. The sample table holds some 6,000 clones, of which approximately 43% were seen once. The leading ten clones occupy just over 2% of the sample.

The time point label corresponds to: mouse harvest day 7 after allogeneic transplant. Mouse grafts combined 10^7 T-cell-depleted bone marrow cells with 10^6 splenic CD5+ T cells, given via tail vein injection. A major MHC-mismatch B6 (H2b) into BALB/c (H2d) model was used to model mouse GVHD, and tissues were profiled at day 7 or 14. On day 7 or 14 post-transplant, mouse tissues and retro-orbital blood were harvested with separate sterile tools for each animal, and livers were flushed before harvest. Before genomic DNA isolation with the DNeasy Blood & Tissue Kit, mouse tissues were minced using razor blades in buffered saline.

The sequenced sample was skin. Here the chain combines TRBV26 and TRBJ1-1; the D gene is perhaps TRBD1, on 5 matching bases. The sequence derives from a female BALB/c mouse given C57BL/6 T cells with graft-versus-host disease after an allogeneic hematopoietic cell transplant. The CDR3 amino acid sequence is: CASSLPRANTEVFF. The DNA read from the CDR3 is TGTGCCAGCAGTCTCCCCAGGGCAAACACAGAAGTCTTC.